The 21 T cell receptor beta chains in this list originate from one sample, sequenced in a study of beta chain features in type 1 diabetes. These receptors have no identified antigens. Study-wide findings and caveats: The study found moderately but significantly shorter TCRB CDR3s in all four CD4+ subsets of Type 1 diabetes patients.

Of the isolated RNA, all was reverse transcribed, and so the sequenced material was expressed TCRB transcripts. The table came from immunoSEQ multiplex PCR; TCRdb's copy has only in-frame clones and leaves some out. Of about 260,000 clones listed, roughly 22% were seen once; the top ten hold about 0.028%. The sequencing input was naive CD4+ T cells from blood. The receptors shown here come from a middle-aged woman with type 1 diabetes.

This clone showed up just a few times. The rearrangement uses TRBV7-2 and TRBJ2-7; tentatively, D is TRBD1 (6 bases). Germline CDR1 reads SGHTA; CDR2 reads FQGNSA. The CDR3 extends over 15 amino acids. V lost 2 bases and J 3 bases, leaving 14 bases between the germline ends. As DNA, the CDR3 is TGTGCCAGCAGCTTAAGGGTCGGACAGAACTACGAGCAGTACTTC. Amino acids: CASSLRVGQNYEQYF.

This clone was detected only a few times. This chain uses TRBV29-1 with TRBJ1-2, with a possible D match to TRBD1 (5 bases). The CDR3 runs to 12 residues. The ends were cut back, 3 bases at V and 6 bases at J, with 11 bases in the middle. Germline values: CDR1 SQVTM, CDR2 ANQGSEA. CDR3 DNA sequence: TGCAGCGTTGACTCGGCGGGGGATGGCTACACCTTC. Amino acid sequence: CSVDSAGDGYTF.

The J gene is TRBJ2-2, the V gene TRBV15; D remains ambiguous. The CDR3 runs to 15 residues. Germline values: CDR1 LNHNV, CDR2 YYDKDF (reference sequence). Trimming left V 1 base short and J 4 bases short, with 10 bases between. The CDR3 region has the DNA TGTGCCACCAGCAGAGTTCAGGTCGTCACCGGGGAGCTGTTTTTT. Protein sequence: CATSRVQVVTGELFF. The variable domain in full, with the rest retrieved from reference TRBV15 and TRBJ2-2, is DAMVIQNPRYQVTQFGKPVTLSCSQTLNHNVMYWYQQKSSQAPKLLFHYYDKDFNNEADTPDNFQSRRPNTSFCFLDIRSPGLGDTAMYLCATSRVQVVTGELFFGEGSRLTVL.

This clone was seen a handful of times. The chain carries TRBV7-2 and TRBJ1-2; D perhaps matches TRBD1 (6 bases). The length of the CDR3 is 15 residues. Germline CDR1 reads SGHTA; CDR2 reads FQGNSA. V lost 5 bases and J 8 bases, leaving 21 bases between the germline ends. The chain's CDR3 is CASSASRTVAGGYTF. In DNA, the CDR3 is TGTGCCAGCAGCGCGTCCCGGACAGTAGCTGGCGGCTACACCTTC.

This clone has a handful of counts. This chain links TRBV6-1 with TRBJ2-1, with 7 bases matching TRBD1. The CDR3 sequence is 13 residues long. Losses at the gene ends were 5 bases for V and 6 bases for J; bases not matched to a gene: 4. Per germline, CDR1 MNHNS and CDR2 SASEGT. Here the CDR3 DNA reads TGTGCCAGCAGTAACTACAGGGGCAATGAGCAGTTCTTC. It is translated as CASSNYRGNEQFF.

The rearrangement uses TRBV28 and TRBJ1-5, with a possible D match to TRBD1 (5 bases). CDR1 and CDR2 from the germline V gene are MDHEN and SYDVKM. CDR3 size: 13 residues. V was clipped by 7 bases and J by 4 bases, with 11 bases between them. The CDR3 nucleotides read TGTGCCAGCAACCGGGGGGGTAATCAGCCCCAGCATTTT. This gives the protein CASNRGGNQPQHF.

The chain links TRBV7-2 to TRBJ2-4; 8 bases are a match to TRBD1. V shed 1 base and J 0 bases; nucleotides not matched to a gene: 5. The CDR3 length is 17 residues. Germline V gene lookup returns CDR1 SGHTA and CDR2 FQGNSA. The CDR3 is CASSLGWDRLAKNIQYF. CDR3 in DNA: TGTGCCAGCAGCTTAGGGTGGGACAGGCTAGCCAAAAACATTCAGTACTTC.

Only a few counts were recorded for this clone. This chain links TRBV30 with TRBJ1-4; D remains ambiguous. V lost 3 bases and J lost 6, with 8 bases in between. Germline V CDR1 and CDR2: GTSNPN, SVGIG (reference sequence). This CDR3 has 12 residues. CDR3 nucleotides: TGTGCCTGGAGAGGAGTGGATGAAAAACTGTTTTTT. As protein: CAWRGVDEKLFF.

The chain uses TRBV10-3 and TRBJ2-7, with TRBD2 as a possible D gene (6 bases). The ends were cut back, 6 bases at V and 1 base at J, with 13 bases in the middle. CDR3 length equals 14 residues. The germline CDR1 and CDR2 sequences are ENHRY and SYGVKD. The CDR3 DNA is TGTGCCATCAGCGAAGACGGGGGTTCCTACGAGCAGTACTTC. It specifies CAISEDGGSYEQYF.

As to this clone: This specimen includes other DNA sequences encoding the same CDR3. The rearrangement joins TRBV29-1 to TRBJ2-7; D is possibly TRBD2 (5 bases). The CDR3 spans 11 residues. The V end lost 5 bases, the J end lost 4 bases, and 9 bases lay between the germline ends. CDR1 and CDR2 (germline): SQVTM, ANQGSEA. The CDR3 here is CSVFRGYEQYF. CDR3 nucleotide sequence: TGCAGCGTTTTTCGGGGATACGAGCAGTACTTC.

The chain has TRBV28 and TRBJ1-1, with a weak D call TRBD1 (6 bases). The CDR3 totals 13 residues. Looked up from germline, CDR1 is MDHEN and CDR2 is SYDVKM. Trimming took off 5 bases at V and 9 bases at J, with 16 bases between the two ends. CDR3 protein: CASSGLHRGKAFF. Here the CDR3 DNA reads TGTGCCAGCAGTGGATTGCATAGGGGGAAAGCTTTCTTT.

CDR3 DNA sequence: TGTGCCAGCAGCCCACAGGCGAACACTGAAGCTTTCTTT. This sequence encodes CASSPQANTEAFF. The J gene is TRBJ1-1, the V gene TRBV7-2, with D possibly TRBD1 on 5 matching bases. The CDR3 runs to 13 residues. The germline V gene encodes CDR1 SGHTA and CDR2 FQGNSA. The V and J ends lost 5 bases and 1 base respectively, with 8 bases between them.

The rearrangement uses TRBV7-2 and TRBJ2-1; 9 bases agree with TRBD2. The CDR3 has 15 amino acids. Trimming cost V 4 bases and J 4 bases; bases outside gene matches: 5. Germline V lookup: CDR1 SGHTA, CDR2 FQGNSA. The CDR3 here is CASSSWTSVYNEQFF. The CDR3 DNA sequence: TGTGCCAGCAGCTCCTGGACTAGCGTTTACAATGAGCAGTTCTTC.

The rearrangement joins TRBV27 to TRBJ2-7, with 7 bases that match TRBD2. The germline gives CDR1 MNHEY, CDR2 SMNVEV (reference sequence). V was pared by 7 bases and J by 6 bases, with 6 bases of the junction left unmatched. The CDR3 runs 12 residues. The CDR3 loop reads CASKFSSGEQYF. CDR3 nucleotides: TGTGCCAGCAAGTTTTCTAGCGGCGAGCAGTACTTC.

This chain links TRBV2 with TRBJ2-7, with unresolved D. This CDR3 is 12 amino acids long. CDR1 is SNHLY, CDR2 FYNNEI, per germline. V lost 8 bases and J 3 bases, leaving 11 bases between the germline ends. The CDR3 sequence: CASGWSYYEQYF. The CDR3 nucleotides are TGTGCCAGCGGCTGGAGTTACTACGAGCAGTACTTC.

The V and J genes are TRBV28 and TRBJ2-7; tentatively, D is TRBD1 (5 bases). Germline CDR1 MDHEN, CDR2 SYDVKM. The CDR3 spans 15 residues. The germline V and J ends were trimmed by 1 base and 3 bases, with 13 bases remaining between them. This chain's CDR3 is CASSLYRSLIYEQYF. The CDR3 bases are TGTGCCAGCAGTTTATACAGGTCCTTGATCTACGAGCAGTACTTC.

The rearrangement uses TRBV7-3 and TRBJ2-1; 8 bases are shared with TRBD2. V lost 5 bases, J lost 0 bases, and 6 bases stayed unmatched. Germline V gene lookup returns CDR1 SGHTA and CDR2 FQGTGA. The CDR3 sequence is 16 residues long. This CDR3 reads CASSGIAGSSYNEQFF. DNA for the CDR3: TGTGCCAGCAGCGGAATAGCGGGGAGCTCCTACAATGAGCAGTTCTTC.

This clone was seen a few times. The chain recombines TRBV7-9 with TRBJ1-4; D is perhaps TRBD1 (5 bases). The V gene's germline CDR1 is SEHNR and CDR2 FQNEAQ (reference sequence). This CDR3 spans 14 amino acids. Trimming removed 5 bases from V and 5 bases from J, with 12 bases in between. The CDR3 bases are TGTGCCAGCAGCCTCGGGGGGAGGAATGAAAAACTGTTTTTT. The encoded protein is CASSLGGRNEKLFF.

This chain joins TRBV28 and TRBJ2-7; 9 bases line up with TRBD2. Germline assignment: CDR1 MDHEN and CDR2 SYDVKM. This CDR3 region has 15 residues. V shed 3 bases, J shed 7 bases, and the junction held 10 bases outside the gene matches. In DNA, the CDR3 is TGTGCCAGCAGTTTTAGGGCGGGAGGGCCGGATGAGCAGTACTTC. Translated, it gives CASSFRAGGPDEQYF.

V and J are TRBV29-1 and TRBJ1-1, with no clear D. Germline V gives CDR1 SQVTM, CDR2 ANQGSEA. Deletions cut 4 bases from V and 5 bases from J, with 14 bases between. The CDR3 contains 13 residues. CDR3 region: CSVGSGRGTEAFF. CDR3 in DNA: TGCAGCGTTGGTTCGGGGAGAGGGACTGAAGCTTTCTTT.

CDR3 in DNA: TGTGCCAGCAGCGTAGCAGCGAGCTTCAATCAGCCCCAGCATTTT. Protein: CASSVAASFNQPQHF. The chain combines TRBV9 with TRBJ1-5; D call uncertain. CDR1 SGDLS and CDR2 YYNGEE come from the germline V gene. V lost 0 bases to trimming and J lost 3 bases, with 10 bases between them. The CDR3 covers 15 residues.